Listed here are 9 T cell receptor beta chains from one sample, sequenced in a study of control samples from healthy donors and cancer patients (dated by TCRdb to about 2020). Libraries were prepared through the immunoSEQ multiplex PCR assay. TCRdb took over this immuneACCESS table, retaining in-frame rearrangements with V and J assigned. Such tables are incomplete; in checked studies, under half of the missing clones stem from an unresolved V gene, and the remainder is unexplained. For this sample the table gives about 28,000 clones, of which approximately 90% were detected only once. The ten largest clones capture about 1.6% of the sample. The specimen sequenced was PBMCs. The receptor source for this set is a woman aged 40 to 50 with lung cancer.

The chain couples TRBV5-6 to TRBJ1-1; tentative D call: TRBD1 (5 bases). Germline V gene data show CDR1 as SGHDT and CDR2 as YYEEEE. V gave up 3 bases and J gave up 4 bases, with 19 bases separating them. The CDR3 consists of 16 residues. The CDR3 DNA is TGTGCCAGCAGCTCTCCCCGACACTCGAGGGGCACTGAAGCTTTCTTT. As protein: CASSSPRHSRGTEAFF.

V and J are TRBV4-2 and TRBJ1-6, with 10 nucleotides matching TRBD1. J lost 9 bases, V lost 3 bases, and 5 bases had no gene match. The CDR3 runs to 15 residues. CDR1 and CDR2 from the germline V gene are LGHNA and YNFKEQ. The chain's CDR3 is CASSQPGQGSSPLHF. CDR3 DNA: TGTGCCAGCAGCCAGCCGGGACAGGGGAGTTCACCCCTCCACTTT.

The chain is built from TRBV20-1 and TRBJ2-5; TRBD1 matches 7 bases. The CDR3 runs to 11 residues. V shed 5 bases and J 5 bases; nucleotides not matched to a gene: 2. Germline CDR1 DFQATT, CDR2 SNEGSKA (reference sequence). The CDR3 is CSADRDETQYF. The CDR3 DNA reads TGCAGTGCTGACAGGGATGAGACCCAGTACTTC.

The V gene is TRBV5-1, the J gene TRBJ2-1; 9 bases are shared with TRBD1. J gave up 6 bases and V 4 bases, and 8 bases lay outside the gene matches. The CDR3 is 15 residues long. Germline CDR1 SGHRS, CDR2 YFSETQ. This chain's CDR3 is CASSARTGARNEQFF. The CDR3 nucleotides are TGCGCCAGCAGCGCCCGGACAGGGGCGCGCAATGAGCAGTTCTTC.

The V and J genes are TRBV11-2 and TRBJ1-6; D call uncertain. This CDR3 contains 12 residues. V shed 5 bases and J shed 11 bases, with 10 bases lying between them. CDR1 is SGHAT and CDR2 is FQNNGV in the germline V gene. Here the CDR3 reads CASSRPGAPLHF. Here the CDR3 DNA reads TGTGCCAGCAGCCGACCCGGCGCACCCCTCCACTTT.

The genes are TRBV18 and TRBJ1-5; D might be TRBD1 (5 bases). The CDR3 runs to 13 residues. Germline values: CDR1 KGHSH, CDR2 LQKENI. Trimming removed 4 bases at V and 5 bases at J, with 9 bases between. For the CDR3, the DNA is TGTGCCAGCTCACAGGGACTTGATCAGCCCCAGCATTTT. It yields the protein CASSQGLDQPQHF.

This clone was observed a single time. The rearrangement joins TRBV7-2 to TRBJ2-1; 8 nucleotides align to TRBD1. The V segment lost 5 bases and the J segment 7 bases; nucleotides outside the gene matches: 10. The CDR3 consists of 15 residues. CDR1 and CDR2 (germline): SGHTA, FQGNSA. The CDR3 here is CASSLGTGPGNEQFF. The CDR3 DNA sequence: TGTGCCAGCAGCCTCGGGACAGGCCCCGGGAATGAGCAGTTCTTC.

The chain uses TRBV14 and TRBJ1-6; D is perhaps TRBD1 (5 bases). This CDR3 has 14 amino acids. Germline CDR1 and CDR2: SGHDN and FVKESK. Trimming shortened V by 0 bases and J by 9 bases, and 9 bases separated the two germline ends. The CDR3 spells CASSQELGGSPLHF. The CDR3 DNA sequence: TGTGCCAGCAGCCAAGAGCTGGGGGGTTCACCCCTCCACTTT.

The chain is built from TRBV19 and TRBJ2-3; D may be TRBD2 (6 bases). Trimming stripped 2 bases from V and 0 bases from J, with 9 bases between. Germline CDR1 is LNHDA and CDR2 is SQIVND (reference sequence). The CDR3 consists of 15 residues. The CDR3 is CASSISRESTDTQYF. In nucleotides, the CDR3 is TGTGCCAGTAGTATATCGCGGGAAAGCACAGATACGCAGTATTTT.